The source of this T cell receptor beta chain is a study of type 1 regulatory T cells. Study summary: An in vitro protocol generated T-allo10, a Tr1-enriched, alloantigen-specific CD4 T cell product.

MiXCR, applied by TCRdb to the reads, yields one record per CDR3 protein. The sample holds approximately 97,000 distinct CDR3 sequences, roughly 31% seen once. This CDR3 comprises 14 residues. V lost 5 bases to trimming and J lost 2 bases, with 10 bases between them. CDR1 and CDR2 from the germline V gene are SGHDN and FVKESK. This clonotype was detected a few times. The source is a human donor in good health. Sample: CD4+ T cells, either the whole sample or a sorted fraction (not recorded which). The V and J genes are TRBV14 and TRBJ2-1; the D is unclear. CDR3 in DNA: TGTGCCAGCAGCAGGTCTTCCGCCTACAATGAGCAGTTCTTC. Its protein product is CASSRSSAYNEQFF.